Only a few counts were recorded for the clone carrying this TCR beta chain. Its matching antigen is unknown. This entry comes from a study of OX40 agonist ivuxolimab in advanced cancers. General observations from the study: Expansion of clones was among the lowest in partial responders at 0.1-3.0 mg/kg. Relative to CD4+, CD8+ T cells held more expanded clones on average.

This CDR3 has 15 residues. The germline CDR1 and CDR2 sequences are SGDLS and YYNGEE. Trimming took 6 bases from V and 3 from J, leaving 17 bases between them. The method was immunoSEQ multiplex PCR; TCRdb's version includes in-frame clones alone and lacks a portion of them. The sample includes about 68,000 clones, approximately 81% of them seen just once. The material was CD4+ or CD8+ T cells sorted from blood, obtained in a trial of the OX40 agonist ivuxolimab. The TCR originated in an adult with an advanced solid tumor such as melanoma, head and neck, liver or kidney cancer. This chain joins TRBV9 and TRBJ2-3; weak D call: TRBD2 (7 bases). The CDR3 reads CASTPTGGLTDTQYF. The CDR3 bases are TGTGCCAGCACCCCCACGGGGGGCCTAACAGATACGCAGTATTTT.